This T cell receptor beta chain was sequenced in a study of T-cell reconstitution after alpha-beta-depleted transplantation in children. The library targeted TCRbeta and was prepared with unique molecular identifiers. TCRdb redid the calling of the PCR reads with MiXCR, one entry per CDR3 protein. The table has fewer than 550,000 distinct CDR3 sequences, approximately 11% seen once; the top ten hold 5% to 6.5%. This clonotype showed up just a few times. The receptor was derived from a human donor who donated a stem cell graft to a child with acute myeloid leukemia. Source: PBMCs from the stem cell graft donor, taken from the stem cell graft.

CDR3 protein: CASRSGTSEPYEQYV. The CDR3 nucleotides are TGTGCCAGCAGAAGCGGGACATCCGAGCCATACGAGCAGTACGTC. J is TRBJ2-7 and V is TRBV5-5; D might be TRBD2 (7 bases). Trimming pared 5 bases from V and 4 bases from J, leaving 19 bases between. In germline, CDR1 is SGHKS, CDR2 YYEKEE (reference sequence). The CDR3 is made up of 15 amino acids.